This T cell receptor (beta chain) stems from a study of shared clonotypes between healthy human individuals. General study points: Naive subsets typically showed greater estimated richness than memory subsets.

On this clone: Antigen unknown.

Trimming removed 10 bases from V and 5 bases from J; junction bases left unmatched: 10. The CDR3 runs to 13 residues. Per germline, CDR1 LNHDA and CDR2 SQIVND (reference sequence). Naive CD8 isolation took CD45RO-negative cells positively selected for CCR7 and excluded terminally differentiated effector memory CD45RA+ cells. Sequencing used immunoSEQ multiplex PCR; TCRdb keeps in-frame clones, though not all of them. The repertoire consists of about 2,100,000 clones, with approximately 94% occurring once and the leading ten covering more than 1.5%. The receptor was isolated from a man younger than 35 in good health. Some clones in this sample may be carry-over from other donors' samples. Sequencing was performed on naive CD8+ T cells from PBMCs. The chain uses TRBV19 and TRBJ2-7; 8 bases fit TRBD2. As DNA, the CDR3 is TGTGCCACCGGAAGGGGACTAGGGGACGAGCAGTACTTC. Amino acids: CATGRGLGDEQYF.